A single sample gave rise to the 15 T cell receptor beta chains below, sequenced in a study of PD-1 blockade in classical Hodgkin lymphoma. Some clones are missing from TCRdb's copy, which holds only in-frame ones; the method was immunoSEQ multiplex PCR. The repertoire holds 25,000 to 35,000 clones, with approximately 94% as singletons. This sample's time point: newly diagnosed, previously untreated cHL patient sample. Sequencing input: peripheral blood mononuclear cells (PBMCs). The receptor source for this set is a human donor with classical Hodgkin lymphoma.

The CDR3 coding sequence is TGTGCCAGTACCCCCCCTTGGGGACAGGGCCACAATGAGCAGTTCTTC. It translates to CASTPPWGQGHNEQFF. V usage is TRBV19 and J usage is TRBJ2-1, with 9 bases lining up with TRBD1. The CDR3 is made up of 16 amino acids. Trimming at V came to 7 bases and at J to 5 bases, leaving 12 bases not matched to a gene. Germline CDR1 LNHDA, CDR2 SQIVND (reference sequence). Using reference TRBV19 and TRBJ2-1 for the parts outside the CDR3, the full variable domain is DGGITQSPKYLFRKEGQNVTLSCEQNLNHDAMYWYRQDPGQGLRLIYYSQIVNDFQKGDIAEGYSVSREKKESFPLTVTSAQKNPTAFYLCASTPPWGQGHNEQFFGPGTRLTVL.

This clone was counted a single time. The rearrangement uses TRBV2 and TRBJ2-7; the D is unclear. The CDR3 covers 15 residues. The V and J ends lost 3 bases and 0 bases respectively, with 12 bases between them. The germline gives CDR1 SNHLY, CDR2 FYNNEI. CDR3 amino acids: CASSDLEFGSYEQYF. In nucleotides, the CDR3 is TGTGCCAGCAGTGACCTAGAGTTCGGCTCCTACGAGCAGTACTTC.

This sequence joins TRBV9 and TRBJ1-2, with 8 positions matching TRBD1. Germline CDR1 is SGDLS and CDR2 is YYNGEE. The CDR3 has 14 residues. The ends lost 1 base at V and 10 bases at J; junction bases unmatched: 9. Written as DNA, the CDR3 is TGTGCCAGCAGCGTATTGACAGGGGTTTCCGCCTACACCTTC. It codes for CASSVLTGVSAYTF. Using reference TRBV9 and TRBJ1-2 for the parts outside the CDR3, the full variable domain is DSGVTQTPKHLITATGQRVTLRCSPRSGDLSVYWYQQSLDQGLQFLIQYYNGEERAKGNILERFSAQQFPDLHSELNLSSLELGDSALYFCASSVLTGVSAYTFGSGTRLTVV.

The chain is built from TRBV15 and TRBJ2-4; weak D call: TRBD2 (6 bases). Per the germline V gene, CDR1 is LNHNV and CDR2 is YYDKDF (reference sequence). The V end lost 6 bases, the J end lost 0 bases, and 12 bases lay between the germline ends. The CDR3 runs 15 residues. The CDR3 region has the DNA TGTGCCACCAGTTCTCGGGGGTTAGCCAAAAACATTCAGTACTTC. As protein: CATSSRGLAKNIQYF.

The genes are TRBV12-5 and TRBJ2-5; D is uncertain. CDR3 length: 18 amino acids. Germline CDR1 reads LGHNT; CDR2 reads FRNRAP. Trimming pared 0 bases from V and 1 base from J, leaving 18 bases between. The CDR3 bases are TGTGCTAGTGGTTTGGTCCTAGGGAAAGAAGCTTTCCAAGAGACCCAGTACTTC. Translation: CASGLVLGKEAFQETQYF. Together with reference TRBV12-5 and TRBJ2-5, the CDR3 gives the full variable domain: DARVTQTPRHKVTEMGQEVTMRCQPILGHNTVFWYRQTMMQGLELLAYFRNRAPLDDSGMPKDRFSAEMPDATLATLKIQPSEPRDSAVYFCASGLVLGKEAFQETQYFGPGTRLLVL.

This chain links TRBV4-1 with TRBJ2-7; 9 bases align to TRBD1. This CDR3 is 16 amino acids long. J was trimmed by 5 bases and V by 0 bases; bases with no gene match: 8. Per germline, CDR1 MGHRA and CDR2 YSYEKL. The CDR3 loop reads CASSQERDRGSDEQYF. CDR3 sequence (DNA): TGCGCCAGCAGCCAAGAAAGAGACAGGGGGTCGGACGAGCAGTACTTC.

This clone was seen only once. The V call is TRBV4-1, the J call TRBJ2-3, with D perhaps matching TRBD2 (7 bases). Between the trimmed V and J ends, which lost 3 bases and 8 bases, there was a span of 18 bases. This CDR3 region has 15 residues. Per germline, CDR1 MGHRA and CDR2 YSYEKL. CDR3 DNA: TGCGCCAGCAGCCAGTTGGGGCAGGGGAGGGGTACGCAGTATTTT. Translation: CASSQLGQGRGTQYF.

A note on this clone: Additional DNA sequences in this sample encode the identical CDR3. This chain links TRBV5-1 with TRBJ1-1; D is ambiguous. Trimming removed 4 bases from V and 1 base from J, with 8 bases in between. The CDR3 contains 13 residues. CDR1 and CDR2 from the germline V gene are SGHRS and YFSETQ. In DNA, the CDR3 is TGCGCCAGCAGCCCCGGACCGAACACTGAAGCTTTCTTT. Amino acid sequence: CASSPGPNTEAFF.

This chain uses TRBV5-4 with TRBJ2-1; TRBD2 matches at 8 bases. V was pared by 3 bases and J by 10 bases, with 6 bases of the junction left unmatched. The CDR3 extends over 13 amino acids. Germline V gene lookup returns CDR1 SGHNT and CDR2 YYREEE (reference sequence). CDR3: CASSSGTSGEQFF. The DNA of the CDR3 is TGTGCCAGCAGCTCGGGGACTAGTGGGGAGCAGTTCTTC.

The gene calls are TRBV5-4 and TRBJ2-3; D unresolved. The CDR3 runs 15 residues. The germline V gene encodes CDR1 SGHNT and CDR2 YYREEE (reference sequence). Trimming removed 3 bases at V and 1 base at J, with 12 bases between. Written as DNA, the CDR3 is TGTGCCAGCAGCTCCCAGGTTATGGGCACAGATACGCAGTATTTT. Amino acid sequence: CASSSQVMGTDTQYF. Supplemented by reference TRBV5-4 and TRBJ2-3, the full variable domain reads ETGVTQSPTHLIKTRGQQVTLRCSSQSGHNTVSWYQQALGQGPQFIFQYYREEENGRGNFPPRFSGLQFPNYSSELNVNALELDDSALYLCASSSQVMGTDTQYFGPGTRLTVL.

The J gene is TRBJ1-1, the V gene TRBV18; D gene ambiguous. Germline V gives CDR1 KGHSH, CDR2 LQKENI. This CDR3 spans 15 amino acids. V lost 4 bases and J 1 base, leaving 13 bases between the germline ends. The CDR3 loop reads CASSLTRVENTEAFF. CDR3 sequence (DNA): TGTGCCAGCTCACTGACGCGGGTCGAGAACACTGAAGCTTTCTTT. The full variable domain, in which reference TRBV18 and TRBJ1-1 provide the parts outside the CDR3, is NAGVMQNPRHLVRRRGQEARLRCSPMKGHSHVYWYRQLPEEGLKFMVYLQKENIIDESGMPKERFSAEFPKEGPSILRIQQVVRGDSAAYFCASSLTRVENTEAFFGQGTRLTVV.

The chain combines TRBV27 with TRBJ2-1; D gene ambiguous. The CDR3 has 15 amino acids. V lost 2 bases to trimming and J lost 0 bases, with 8 bases between them. In germline, CDR1 is MNHEY, CDR2 SMNVEV (reference sequence). The CDR3 sequence: CASSLVYSSYNEQFF. CDR3 coding DNA: TGTGCCAGCAGTTTAGTCTACAGCTCCTACAATGAGCAGTTCTTC.

The chain couples TRBV7-9 to TRBJ2-1; 8 bases match TRBD1. From germline, CDR1 is SEHNR and CDR2 FQNEAQ (reference sequence). After removal of 3 bases from V and 1 base from J, the junction contained 2 bases not matched to a gene. The CDR3 is 15 residues long. The CDR3 region has the DNA TGTGCCAGCAGCTTCGACAGGGGTTCCTACAATGAGCAGTTCTTC. As protein: CASSFDRGSYNEQFF.

Only one count was recorded for this clone. The rearrangement uses TRBV6-1 and TRBJ2-7; 11 nucleotides agree with TRBD2. V was clipped by 2 bases and J by 1 base; unmatched bases: 4. The length of the CDR3 is 16 residues. CDR1 is MNHNS, CDR2 SASEGT, per germline. This chain's CDR3 is CASSEWGLAVSYEQYF. DNA of the CDR3: TGTGCCAGCAGTGAATGGGGACTAGCGGTATCCTACGAGCAGTACTTC.

The chain employs TRBV15 and TRBJ2-2, with 8 bases matching TRBD2. The CDR3 loop spans 15 amino acids. V lost 6 bases and J lost 4; bases outside the gene matches: 7. Germline V lookup: CDR1 LNHNV, CDR2 YYDKDF (reference sequence). This CDR3 reads CATRASAGGTGELFF. CDR3 sequence (DNA): TGTGCCACCAGGGCTAGCGCGGGGGGCACCGGGGAGCTGTTTTTT.